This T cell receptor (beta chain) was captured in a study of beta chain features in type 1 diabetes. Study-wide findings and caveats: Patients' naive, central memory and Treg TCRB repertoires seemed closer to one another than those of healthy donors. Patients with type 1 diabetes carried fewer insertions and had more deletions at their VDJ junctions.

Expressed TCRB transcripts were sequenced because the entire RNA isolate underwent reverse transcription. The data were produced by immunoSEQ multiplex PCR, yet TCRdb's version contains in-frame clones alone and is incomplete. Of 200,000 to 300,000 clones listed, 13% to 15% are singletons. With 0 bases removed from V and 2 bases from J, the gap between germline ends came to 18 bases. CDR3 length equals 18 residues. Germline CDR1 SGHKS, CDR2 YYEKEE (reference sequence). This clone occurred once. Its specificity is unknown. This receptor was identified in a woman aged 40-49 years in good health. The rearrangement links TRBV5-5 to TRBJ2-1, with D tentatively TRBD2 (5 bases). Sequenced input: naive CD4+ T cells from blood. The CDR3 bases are TGTGCCAGCAGCTTGGCCGGGCTAGCCCCCTCCACCTACAATGAGCAGTTCTTC. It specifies CASSLAGLAPSTYNEQFF.